The entry below gives a single T cell receptor beta chain sequence along with its context. J gave up 8 bases and V 6 bases, and 13 bases lay outside the gene matches. From germline, CDR1 is MNHEY and CDR2 SMNVEV (reference sequence). The CDR3 has 15 amino acids. The data belong to a study of control samples from healthy donors and cancer patients. TCRdb keeps only in-frame clones here, not all; method: immunoSEQ multiplex PCR. The top ten clones hold around 3.5% of a sample with approximately 100,000 clones, roughly nine tenths of them seen once. Material for sequencing was blood. This chain connects TRBV27 to TRBJ1-2, with 9 bases aligning to TRBD1. This TCR was sampled from a young woman in good health. CDR3 bases: TGTGCCAGCAGCCCTATACAGGGGGCGCGGGTAGGCTACACCTTC. It translates to CASSPIQGARVGYTF.